This TCR beta chain originates from a study of blood T cells in healthy people across ages. CDR1 and CDR2 from the germline V gene are DFQATT and SNEGSKA (reference sequence). V was pared by 6 bases and J by 7 bases, with 13 bases of the junction left unmatched. This CDR3 has 14 residues. Donors gave roughly 10 milliliters of peripheral blood apiece. Together with a sample-barcoded 5' primer, a J-beta primer mix was included in a second PCR lasting about 7 to 12 cycles. TCRdb passed the 5' RACE reads through MiXCR, listing each CDR3 protein once. The repertoire holds 800,000 or so distinct CDR3 sequences, with roughly 25% as singletons. This sample also belongs to another study, concerning T cells of mothers and their children.

The chain employs TRBV20-1 and TRBJ2-3; 7 bases are a match to TRBD2. This TCR derives from a boy younger than 18 in good health. Sample: blood. CDR3 loop: CSARERGGGNTQYF. CDR3 nucleotides: TGCAGTGCCAGGGAGCGGGGTGGAGGAAATACGCAGTATTTT.